The 19 T cell receptor beta chains below come from one sample, sequenced in a study of T cell responses to AZD1222 COVID-19 vaccine. Clones were read by immunoSEQ multiplex PCR, and TCRdb kept only the in-frame ones, dropping some. The sample shows more than 90,000 clones, roughly 91% of them seen only once. Sequencing used peripheral blood, obtained 28 days after the second AZD1222 dose. The receptors stem from an adult who received the AZD1222 COVID-19 vaccine.

V and J are TRBV14 and TRBJ1-2, with 8 nucleotides matching TRBD1. This CDR3 contains 16 residues. Germline CDR1 reads SGHDN; CDR2 reads FVKESK. V lost 2 bases to trimming and J lost 6 bases; unmatched junction nucleotides: 11. The CDR3 coding sequence is TGTGCCAGCAGCCAAATCCCAGGGGGCGGAATGGATGGCTACACCTTC. Translation: CASSQIPGGGMDGYTF.

The chain links TRBV7-3 to TRBJ2-1, with TRBD2 identical over 7 bases. Germline values: CDR1 SGHTA, CDR2 FQGTGA. CDR3 size: 17 residues. The ends lost 1 base at V and 5 bases at J; junction bases unmatched: 11. The CDR3 loop reads CASSLNHAGVQDNEQFF. The CDR3 bases are TGTGCCAGCAGCTTAAATCATGCGGGAGTTCAGGACAATGAGCAGTTCTTC.

J is TRBJ2-7 and V is TRBV29-1; D uncertain. Trimming shortened V by 1 base and J by 3 bases, and 10 bases separated the two germline ends. Germline lookup yields CDR1 SQVTM and CDR2 ANQGSEA. The CDR3 loop spans 13 amino acids. As DNA, the CDR3 is TGCAGCGTTGAAGGTCAGACATTCTACGAGCAGTACTTC. This translates into CSVEGQTFYEQYF.

This chain connects TRBV25-1 to TRBJ2-1; D unclear. V lost 3 bases to trimming and J lost 8 bases, with 5 bases between them. The CDR3 loop spans 11 amino acids. Germline V lookup: CDR1 MGHDK, CDR2 SYGVNS. Here the CDR3 DNA reads TGTGCCAGCAGTGATGCCTATGAGCAGTTCTTC. This sequence encodes CASSDAYEQFF.

The rearrangement uses TRBV28 and TRBJ1-5; D ambiguous. CDR3 size: 12 residues. Trimming left V 6 bases short and J 6 bases short, with 9 bases between. CDR1 and CDR2 (germline): MDHEN, SYDVKM. Written as DNA, the CDR3 is TGTGCCAGCAGAATTCAGGCTCAGCCCCAGCATTTT. Encoded protein: CASRIQAQPQHF.

The J gene is TRBJ1-5, the V gene TRBV5-5; D is uncertain. The CDR3 loop spans 17 amino acids. V was shortened by 4 bases and J by 0 bases, with 17 bases between the two germline ends. Germline CDR1 SGHKS, CDR2 YYEKEE (reference sequence). CDR3 nucleotides: TGTGCCAGCAGCCGATCGCCGGAGGTCTATAGCAATCAGCCCCAGCATTTT. It codes for CASSRSPEVYSNQPQHF.

The CDR3 protein is CASRRTGTARGGYNSPLHF. CDR3 nucleotides: TGTGCAAGTCGAAGAACCGGGACAGCCAGAGGGGGGTATAATTCACCCCTCCACTTT. The rearrangement uses TRBV12-2 and TRBJ1-6; the table's D call, TRBD1, was not checked against the DNA. TRBV12-2 is annotated as a pseudogene. The CDR3 sequence is 19 residues long.

V usage is TRBV2 and J usage is TRBJ2-3, with 10 bases matching TRBD1. With 5 bases clipped from V and 2 bases from J, the junction kept 10 bases outside the gene matches. The CDR3 has 17 amino acids. Germline V gene data show CDR1 as SNHLY and CDR2 as FYNNEI. Written as DNA, the CDR3 is TGTGCCAGCAGTTTTGACGACAGGGGGCTTGACACAGATACGCAGTATTTT. Translated: CASSFDDRGLDTDTQYF.

The chain has TRBV12-3 or TRBV12-4 and TRBJ2-7; 7 positions agree with TRBD2. V gave up 7 bases and J gave up 8 bases; unmatched junction bases: 11. CDR3 length equals 13 residues. The CDR3 nucleotides are TGTGCCAGCACCATTTTGAGGGGAGGGCAGCAGTACTTC. It encodes CASTILRGGQQYF.

The chain is built from TRBV6-6 and TRBJ1-1; 8 bases agree with TRBD1. Germline lookup yields CDR1 MNHNY and CDR2 SVGAGI (reference sequence). V dropped 6 bases and J dropped 4; count of bases not matched to a gene: 10. This CDR3 has 15 residues. The CDR3 DNA is TGTGCCAGCAGACCACGCGGACAGGGATCCACTGAAGCTTTCTTT. Translation gives CASRPRGQGSTEAFF.

V usage is TRBV5-1 and J usage is TRBJ2-3; D is perhaps TRBD2 (6 bases). Deletions cut 2 bases from V and 3 bases from J, with 13 bases between. The CDR3 is 15 residues long. Germline V CDR1 and CDR2: SGHRS, YFSETQ. The CDR3 region has the DNA TGCGCCAGCAGCTTTAAGGGCGGGGCAACAGATACGCAGTATTTT. Encoded protein: CASSFKGGATDTQYF.

This chain links TRBV4-3 with TRBJ2-7, with 8 positions matching TRBD1. CDR1 and CDR2 (germline): LGHNA, YSLEER. V was clipped by 0 bases and J by 7 bases; unmatched bases: 8. There are 15 residues in the CDR3. CDR3 sequence: CASSQDPRDRREQYF. The CDR3 DNA follows: TGCGCCAGCAGCCAAGATCCCCGGGACAGGAGGGAGCAGTACTTC.

The J gene is TRBJ1-4, the V gene TRBV5-6, with 10 bases that match TRBD1. CDR3 length equals 15 residues. CDR1 and CDR2 from the germline V gene are SGHDT and YYEEEE. V lost 3 bases, J lost 7 bases, and 6 bases stayed unmatched. The CDR3 sequence is CASSWGTGASEKLFF. DNA of the CDR3: TGTGCCAGCAGCTGGGGGACAGGGGCGAGTGAAAAACTGTTTTTT.

CDR3 DNA: TGCGCCAGCAGCTTGGTTTCGGGTAGCTCACCCCTCCACTTT. It translates to CASSLVSGSSPLHF. The chain uses TRBV5-1 and TRBJ1-6; D ambiguous. V lost 0 bases and J lost 10, with 11 bases in between. The CDR3 extends over 14 amino acids. Germline V CDR1 and CDR2: SGHRS, YFSETQ.

This clone occurred a few times. The V call is TRBV27, the J call TRBJ1-1, with D maybe TRBD1 (5 bases). The CDR3 sequence is 14 residues long. Trimming left V 4 bases short and J 1 base short, with 10 bases between. From germline, CDR1 is MNHEY and CDR2 SMNVEV (reference sequence). CDR3 DNA sequence: TGTGCCAGCAGTTGGCGGGGCAGGAACACTGAAGCTTTCTTT. Its translation: CASSWRGRNTEAFF.

The chain combines TRBV18 with TRBJ1-6, with D maybe TRBD1 (5 bases). This CDR3 is 16 amino acids long. Trimming removed 2 bases at V and 7 bases at J, with 15 bases between. Germline-derived CDR1 and CDR2 are KGHSH and LQKENI. CDR3 sequence (DNA): TGTGCCAGCTCACCATCGGTGGGGGGTTTGAATTCACCCCTCCACTTT. This encodes CASSPSVGGLNSPLHF.

This clone has more than one count but fewer than ten. The chain has TRBV11-1 and TRBJ2-3; D not resolved. CDR3 size: 12 residues. The germline gives CDR1 SGHAT, CDR2 FQDESV (reference sequence). Between the trimmed V and J ends, which lost 1 base and 3 bases, there was a span of 2 bases. CDR3 loop: CASSLVTDTQYF. In DNA, the CDR3 is TGTGCCAGCAGCTTAGTAACAGATACGCAGTATTTT.

The chain uses TRBV19 and TRBJ1-1; D is possibly TRBD1 (6 bases). Germline V CDR1 and CDR2: LNHDA, SQIVND (reference sequence). V lost 9 bases to trimming and J lost 0 bases, with 11 bases between them. This CDR3 is built from 13 residues. The CDR3 region is CASSDRLNTEAFF. The CDR3 DNA reads as TGTGCCAGCTCGGACAGATTGAACACTGAAGCTTTCTTT.

For this clone: The junction differs from germline at one of its ends, possibly a read error. V is TRBV5-5 and J is TRBJ1-5, with 9 nucleotides matching TRBD1. The germline V gene encodes CDR1 SGHKS and CDR2 YYEKEE (reference sequence). CDR3 size: 16 residues. In nucleotides, the CDR3 is TGTGCCAGCAGTTTGGACAGGGGTGGTGGCAATCAGCCCCAGCATTTT. It is translated as CASSLDRGGGNQPQHF.